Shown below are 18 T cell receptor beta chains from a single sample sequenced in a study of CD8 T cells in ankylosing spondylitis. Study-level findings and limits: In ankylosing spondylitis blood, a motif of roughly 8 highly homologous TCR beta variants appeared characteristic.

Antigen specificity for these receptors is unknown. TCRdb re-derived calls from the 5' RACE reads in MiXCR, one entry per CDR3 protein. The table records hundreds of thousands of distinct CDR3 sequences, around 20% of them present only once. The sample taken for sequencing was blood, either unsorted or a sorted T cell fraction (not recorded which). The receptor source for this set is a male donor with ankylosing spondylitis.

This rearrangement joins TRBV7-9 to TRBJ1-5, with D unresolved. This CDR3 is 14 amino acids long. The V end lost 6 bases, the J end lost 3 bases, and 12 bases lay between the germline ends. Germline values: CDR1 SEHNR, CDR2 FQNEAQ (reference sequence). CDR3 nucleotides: TGTGCCAGCAGTCCGGGGATGTCCAATCAGCCCCAGCATTTT. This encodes CASSPGMSNQPQHF. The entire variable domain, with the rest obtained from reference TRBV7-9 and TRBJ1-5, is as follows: DTGVSQNPRHKITKRGQNVTFRCDPISEHNRLYWYRQTLGQGPEFLTYFQNEAQLEKSRLLSDRFSAERPKGSFSTLEIQRTEQGDSAMYLCASSPGMSNQPQHFGDGTRLSIL.

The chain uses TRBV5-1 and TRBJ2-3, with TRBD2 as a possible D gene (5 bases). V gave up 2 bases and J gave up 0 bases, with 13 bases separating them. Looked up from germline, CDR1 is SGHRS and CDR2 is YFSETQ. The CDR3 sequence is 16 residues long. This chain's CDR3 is CASSLYSGSSTDTQYF. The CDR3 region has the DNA TGCGCCAGCAGCTTATACAGCGGATCTAGCACAGATACGCAGTATTTT.

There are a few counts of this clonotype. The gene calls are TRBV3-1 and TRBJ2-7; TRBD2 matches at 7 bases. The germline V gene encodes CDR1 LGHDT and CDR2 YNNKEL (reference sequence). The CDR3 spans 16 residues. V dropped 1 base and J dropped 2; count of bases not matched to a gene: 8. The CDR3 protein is CASSQAPAGTTYEQYF. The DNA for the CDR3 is TGTGCCAGCAGCCAAGCTCCAGCGGGGACCACCTACGAGCAGTACTTC.

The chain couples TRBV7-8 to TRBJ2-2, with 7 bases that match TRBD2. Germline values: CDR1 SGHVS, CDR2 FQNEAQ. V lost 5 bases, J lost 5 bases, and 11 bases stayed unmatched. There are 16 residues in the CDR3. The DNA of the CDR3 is TGTGCCAGCAGCCCCCCGGGACTACCGGGGACCGGGGAGCTGTTTTTT. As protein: CASSPPGLPGTGELFF.

The CDR3 protein is CASSPRTSGGLTDTQYF. CDR3 nucleotide sequence: TGTGCCAGCAGCCCCCGGACTAGCGGGGGTCTTACAGATACGCAGTATTTT. This sequence joins TRBV4-2 and TRBJ2-3; 13 nucleotides match TRBD2. The CDR3 runs 17 residues. With 4 bases clipped from V and 3 bases from J, the junction kept 7 bases outside the gene matches. The germline V gene has CDR1 LGHNA and CDR2 YNFKEQ.

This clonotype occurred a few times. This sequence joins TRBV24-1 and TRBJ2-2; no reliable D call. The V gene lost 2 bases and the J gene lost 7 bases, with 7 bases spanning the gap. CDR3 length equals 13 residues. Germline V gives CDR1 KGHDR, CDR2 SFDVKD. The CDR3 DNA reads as TGTGCCACCAGTGATTGGGCAGACGGGGAGCTGTTTTTT. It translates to CATSDWADGELFF.

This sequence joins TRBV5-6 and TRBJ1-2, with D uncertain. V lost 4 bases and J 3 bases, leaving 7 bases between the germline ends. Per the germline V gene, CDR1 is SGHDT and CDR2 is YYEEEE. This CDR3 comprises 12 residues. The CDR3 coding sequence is TGTGCCAGCAGCAGTTTTGACTATGGCTACACCTTC. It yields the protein CASSSFDYGYTF.

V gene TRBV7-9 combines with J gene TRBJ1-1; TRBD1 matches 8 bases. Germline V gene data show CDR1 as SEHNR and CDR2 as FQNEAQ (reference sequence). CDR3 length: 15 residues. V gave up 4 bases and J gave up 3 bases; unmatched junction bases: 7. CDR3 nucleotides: TGTGCCAGCAGCTCGGAGGACAGGGCACACACTGAAGCTTTCTTT. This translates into CASSSEDRAHTEAFF. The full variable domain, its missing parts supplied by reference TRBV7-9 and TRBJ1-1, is DTGVSQNPRHKITKRGQNVTFRCDPISEHNRLYWYRQTLGQGPEFLTYFQNEAQLEKSRLLSDRFSAERPKGSFSTLEIQRTEQGDSAMYLCASSSEDRAHTEAFFGQGTRLTVV.

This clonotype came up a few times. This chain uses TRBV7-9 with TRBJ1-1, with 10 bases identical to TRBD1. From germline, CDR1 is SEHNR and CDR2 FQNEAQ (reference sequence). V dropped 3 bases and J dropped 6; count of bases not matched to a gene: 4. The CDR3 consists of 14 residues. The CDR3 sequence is CASSLGTGEAEAFF. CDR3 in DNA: TGTGCCAGCAGCTTGGGGACAGGGGAGGCTGAAGCTTTCTTT.

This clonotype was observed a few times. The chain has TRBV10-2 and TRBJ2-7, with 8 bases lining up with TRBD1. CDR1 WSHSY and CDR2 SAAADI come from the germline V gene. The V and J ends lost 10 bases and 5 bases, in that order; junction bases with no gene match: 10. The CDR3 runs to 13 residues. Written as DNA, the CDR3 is TGCGCCACCGCGGACAGGGTAATGCACGAGCAGTACTTC. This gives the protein CATADRVMHEQYF.

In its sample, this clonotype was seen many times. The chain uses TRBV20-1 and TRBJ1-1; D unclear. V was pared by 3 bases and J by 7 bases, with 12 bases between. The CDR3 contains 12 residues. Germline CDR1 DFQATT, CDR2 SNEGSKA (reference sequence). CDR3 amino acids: CSARLREDEAFF. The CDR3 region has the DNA TGCAGTGCTAGGCTCAGAGAAGATGAAGCTTTCTTT.

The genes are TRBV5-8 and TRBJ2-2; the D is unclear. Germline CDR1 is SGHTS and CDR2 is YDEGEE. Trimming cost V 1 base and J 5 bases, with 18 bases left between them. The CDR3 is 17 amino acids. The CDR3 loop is CASSLWAKRVDTGELFF. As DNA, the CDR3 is TGTGCCAGCAGCTTGTGGGCTAAAAGGGTGGATACCGGGGAGCTGTTTTTT.

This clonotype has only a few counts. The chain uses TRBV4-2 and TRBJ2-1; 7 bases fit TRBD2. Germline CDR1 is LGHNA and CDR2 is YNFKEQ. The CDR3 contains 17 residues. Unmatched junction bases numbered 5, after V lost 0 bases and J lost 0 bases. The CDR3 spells CASSQEAGPHSYNEQFF. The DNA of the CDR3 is TGTGCCAGCAGCCAAGAAGCGGGACCCCACTCCTACAATGAGCAGTTCTTC.

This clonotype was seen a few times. The CDR3 DNA follows: TGTGCCAGCAGCTTCCAGCGGGTGAACACCGGGGAGCTGTTTTTT. Its translation is CASSFQRVNTGELFF. The chain is built from TRBV11-1 and TRBJ2-2; tentatively, D is TRBD2 (6 bases). Germline V gene sequence: CDR1 SGHAT, CDR2 FQDESV (reference sequence). The CDR3 covers 15 residues. V was cut by 3 bases and J by 1 base, with 9 bases left in between. Based on the CDR3 plus reference TRBV11-1 and TRBJ2-2, the full variable domain is EAEVAQSPRYKITEKSQAVAFWCDPISGHATLYWYRQILGQGPELLVQFQDESVVDDSQLPKDRFSAERLKGVDSTLKIQPAELGDSAMYLCASSFQRVNTGELFFGEGSRLTVL.

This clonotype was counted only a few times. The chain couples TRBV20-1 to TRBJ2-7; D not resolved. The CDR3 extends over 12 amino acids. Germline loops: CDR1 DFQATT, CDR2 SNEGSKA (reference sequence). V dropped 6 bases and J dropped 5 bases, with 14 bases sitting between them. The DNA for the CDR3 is TGCAGTGCCCCATACCTAGGGAACGAGCAGTACTTC. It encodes CSAPYLGNEQYF.

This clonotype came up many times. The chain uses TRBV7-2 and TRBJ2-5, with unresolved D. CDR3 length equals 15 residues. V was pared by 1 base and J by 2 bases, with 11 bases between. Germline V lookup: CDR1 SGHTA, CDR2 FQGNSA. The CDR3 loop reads CASSLVQDLQETQYF. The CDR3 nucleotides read TGTGCCAGCAGCTTAGTCCAGGACCTTCAAGAGACCCAGTACTTC.

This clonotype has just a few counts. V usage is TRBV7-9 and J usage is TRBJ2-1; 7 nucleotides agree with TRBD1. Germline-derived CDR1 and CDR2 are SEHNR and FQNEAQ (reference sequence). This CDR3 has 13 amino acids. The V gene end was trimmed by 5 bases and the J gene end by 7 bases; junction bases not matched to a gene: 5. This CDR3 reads CASSPTGENEQFF. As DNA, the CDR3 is TGTGCCAGCAGCCCAACAGGGGAGAATGAGCAGTTCTTC.

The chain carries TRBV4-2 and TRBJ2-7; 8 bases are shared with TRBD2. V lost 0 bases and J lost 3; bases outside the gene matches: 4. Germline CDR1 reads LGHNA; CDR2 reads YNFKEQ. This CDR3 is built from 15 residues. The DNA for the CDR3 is TGTGCCAGCAGCCAAGAACAGCGGGAGATCTACGAGCAGTACTTC. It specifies CASSQEQREIYEQYF.